This T cell receptor (beta chain) is drawn from a study of cytomegalovirus exposure and HLA in healthy donors (dated by TCRdb to the late 2010s). About the investigation overall: In an earlier analysis of fewer than 750 of the donors, 276 Gb of sequence data and 90 million to 120 million unique TCR beta sequences from 150 million to 200 million T cells were reported. An early release covering 550 to 700 HLA-typed donors comprised 300 to 350 gigabases of sequencing data and around 80 million unique TCR sequences. Of the roughly 400 genotyped donors, 81% fell in the genetic ancestry cluster associated with self-reported Caucasian donors. The aim of the study was to test whether cataloging public T cell receptors could identify signatures of past pathogen exposure. The T cell repertoires of about 700 subjects were profiled by immunosequencing and related to cytomegalovirus serostatus. In addition to the first cohort of 650 to 750 subjects, a separate validation cohort of 120 different subjects was used. The study combined high-throughput TCR immunosequencing, statistical association of individual TCRs with disease status, and machine learning to predict cytomegalovirus infection status. A later analysis re-examined previously published TCR beta repertoires from 500 to 700 donors and added high-resolution HLA genotyping to investigate patterns of TCR occurrence. Rather than drawing on any new phenotypic data, the later analysis identified candidate immune exposures from TCR beta sequences and the way those sequences occurred across donors. An earlier analysis of 587 of the donors used high-throughput TCR beta sequencing to judge whether each TCR beta V gene segment behaved as functional or pseudogenic. Donor age, sex, ethnicity and CMV serostatus were collected together with the repertoire data. A later genetic analysis took genome-wide SNP genotypes for about 55% of the roughly 700 donors and used that subset as a discovery cohort. All discovery cohort repertoires had been generated on a single sequencing platform. Class I and class II HLA loci were covered by the typing at four-digit resolution. Typing coverage differed by locus: A, B, C, DRB1 and DQB1 were typed in about 629-640 donors, DQA1 in about 560, DPA1 in nearly 610, and DPB1 in about 450. About five DR-DQ haplotypes were handled as single units for association and clustering, since linkage in the cohort was strong. On average, roughly 200,000 unique TCR beta nucleotide sequences were sequenced per donor among some 430 genotyped donors of the cohort, with about 17% of those sequences being non-productive. Overall study results and their limits: Correlated functional status among segregating V segments might be attributable to linkage disequilibrium, but an unknown experimental factor could not be ruled out. Assigning TCR associations to individual alleles was difficult when HLA alleles, especially DR and DQ, strongly co-occurred. Because counts were too low, under 20 rarely observed V segments, including chromosome 9 orphons, were left out of the earlier analysis of several hundred of the donors. A later analysis found that HLA-associated TCR beta chains were more clonally expanded and had lower generation probabilities than equally common non-associated chains. The sequencing pipeline was judged likely to have produced a cluster of highly shared sequence variants as a technical artifact. For the cohort, immune exposure information was limited to CMV serostatus. Most TCR sequences were seen in very few donors, while some public TCRs were found in many individuals. It was suggested by the authors that the approach could potentially be generalized to other disease states and immunological phenotypes. In both the original and validation cohorts, the classifier was reported to diagnose cytomegalovirus status with high specificity and sensitivity. Only TCR beta chains were sequenced in this cohort, and the absence of alpha or paired-chain data limited detectable features. A further reported finding was that TCR beta sequences accurately predicted the HLA-A and HLA-B alleles for most subjects in the first cohort. In a later analysis, several top co-occurrence clusters were reported to appear linked to parvovirus B19, influenza, CMV and Epstein-Barr virus. A later genetic analysis associated a missense DCLRE1C variant with V-gene and J-gene trimming of TCR beta chains, and an independent cohort replicated the association. Roughly uniform sequencing depth across donors was assumed in presence/absence analyses, although this assumption may not hold. In a later genetic analysis, fewer N-insertions in productive TCRs were reported among donors in an Asian-associated ancestry cluster than the roughly 700-donor mean. Because HLA typing was missing for some donors at each locus, association tests included only the typed subset. A total of around 150 TCR beta chains were listed by the study as associated with cytomegalovirus. Because the 87-base-pair reads could not distinguish some IMGT-functional V segments, including TRBV6-2 and TRBV6-3, those segments were excluded. Most CMV-associated TCR beta chains appeared to be HLA-restricted in a later analysis, and the HLA associations seemed to be driven largely by CMV exposure. Specific HLA alleles were associated with around 18,000 TCR beta sequences at a false discovery rate of 0.05 in a later analysis. According to a later analysis, TCR association rates differed among HLA loci, with DRB1 alleles showing the most associated TCRs and HLA-C alleles showing the fewest. In vitro tests confirmed that a few of the cytomegalovirus-associated TCR beta chains recognize cytomegalovirus antigens. In an earlier analysis of fewer than 750 of the donors, most TCR beta V segments were observed in productive rearrangements about 87% or about 30% of the time, broadly matching IMGT annotations.

The method behind the library was the immunoSEQ multiplex PCR assay. For the multiplex PCR, a mixture combining 60 forward primers for TCR Vbeta segments and 13 reverse primers for TCR Jbeta segments was used. Amplification of the CDR3 region of rearranged TCR beta genes was performed with a multiplex PCR assay on genomic DNA. Amplified TCR beta libraries were sequenced as 87-base-pair reads on the Illumina HiSeq System. The authors' pipeline ran thus. In a later analysis, tens of millions of unique TCR beta chains were counted across the 500 to 700 repertoires, and approximately 9.9 million of these chains were shared by at least two donors. To remove PCR and sequencing errors, raw reads were error-corrected and collapsed into unique sequences using a nearest-neighbor algorithm that merged closely related sequences. V, D and J gene segments were assigned by aligning CDR3 sequences to IMGT reference sequences. Each retained sequence needed at least a six-nucleotide match to both a V gene segment and a J gene segment. Rearrangements were called productive when the CDR3 lacked stop codons and stayed in frame with V and J; all others were non-productive. CDR3 was defined by IMGT convention, running from the second conserved V-encoded cysteine to the conserved J-encoded phenylalanine. The earlier analysis of about 590 of the donors excluded sequences that lacked an unambiguous match to a single V gene segment. An earlier analysis of several hundred of the donors classified V segments as functional when productive rearrangements were above 56.7% and as segregating when the standard deviation between donors was above 5%. To diagnose cytomegalovirus status from the catalog of TCR beta chain sequences, a statistical classification framework was built. V and J gene assignment, in a later analysis, came from comparing TCR nucleotide sequences with IMGT/GENE-DB human TR gene sequences. Using the TCRdist pipeline, a later analysis assigned CDR3 sequences along with most-parsimonious VDJ recombination scenarios. In a later analysis, every TCR beta chain was defined by the combination of its CDR3 amino acid sequence and its V-gene family, and reads without a unique V-gene family were dropped. To address suspected cross-contamination and a sequencing artifact, a later analysis removed roughly 580 highly shared, low-generation-probability nucleotide sequences. In a later analysis, a clonal expansion index was calculated for each public chain from normalized within-repertoire ranks of inferred template counts. A later analysis computed generation probabilities with a VDJ recombination model fitted to out-of-frame rearrangements, and checked the results against IGoR. Hypergeometric tests were used in a later analysis to score TCR-TCR, TCR-HLA and TCR-CMV co-occurrence, with a repertoire-size bias correction applied to the TCR pairs. A later analysis estimated false discovery rates by permuting HLA or CMV assignments 20 times. In a later analysis, co-occurring TCRs were grouped with DBSCAN, and TCRdist sequence similarity was added when clustering was performed within HLA-allele-positive subsets. Co-occurrence clustering excluded repertoires with fewer than 30,000 or more than 120,000 public chains, plus five with anomalous nucleotide sharing. TCRdb's version of the immuneACCESS table is confined to in-frame rearrangements and falls short of the full clone set. An unresolved V gene accounts for under half of the shortfall where checked; the remainder is of unknown origin. The DNA was the basis for D and trimming; V, J and clone size are from that table. This sample comprises tens of thousands of clones, about 68% of them detected only once. In total, the top ten clones hold 2% to 2.5% of the sample.

The cohort consisted of 600 or so healthy bone marrow donors. At the time of sampling, all cohort members were nominally healthy, though unrecorded immune exposures were likely present. CMV serostatus was recorded as positive for 250 to 300 and negative for about 50% of the roughly 670 cohort members, whereas no CMV serostatus was recorded for the donor in question. Every donor gave a peripheral blood sample, and the peripheral blood mononuclear cells from that sample were used for TCR beta sequencing. The Qiagen DNeasy Blood Extraction Kit was used to extract genomic DNA from the blood cell samples. Regarding this clone: What antigen it recognizes has not been identified. No base qualities exist here, and no much larger clone lies one base off it.

V lost 3 bases and J lost 8 bases; the stretch between them is 13 bases long. CDR1 SGHTA and CDR2 FQGNSA were looked up in the germline V gene. Measured from the cysteine to the phenylalanine, the CDR3 is 13 residues long. CDR3 DNA only is kept here, 39 bases in frame from base 1. The specimen sequenced was PBMCs. This clonotype was sampled from a human donor in good health. The chain is assembled from TRBV7-2 and TRBJ1-2, and possibly TRBD1, on 6 matching bases. Read as DNA, the sequence is TGTGCCAGCAGCTTGGGGGCCTCGGTAGGCTACACCTTC. The translation is CASSLGASVGYTF.